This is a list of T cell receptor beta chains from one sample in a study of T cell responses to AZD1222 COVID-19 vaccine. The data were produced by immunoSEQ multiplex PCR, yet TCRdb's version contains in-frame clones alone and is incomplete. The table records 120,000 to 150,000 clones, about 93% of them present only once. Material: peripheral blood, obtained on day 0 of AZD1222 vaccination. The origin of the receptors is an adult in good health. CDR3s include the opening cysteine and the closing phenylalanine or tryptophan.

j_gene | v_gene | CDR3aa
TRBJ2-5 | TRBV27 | CASSLSIGGFETQYF
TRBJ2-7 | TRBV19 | CASSPEQGSYEQYF
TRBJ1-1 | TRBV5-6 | CASSLEPWGTEAFF
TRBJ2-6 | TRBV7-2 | CASSLAGLKNSGANVLTF
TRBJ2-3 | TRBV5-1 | CASSRRPGGGDTQYF
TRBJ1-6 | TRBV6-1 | CASSEERQGRVF
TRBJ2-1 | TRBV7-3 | CASSSRQAASYNEQFF
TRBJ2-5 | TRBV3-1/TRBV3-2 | CATGLVGAEETQYF
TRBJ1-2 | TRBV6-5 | CASSYGNYGYTF
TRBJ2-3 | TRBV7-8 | CASSSLEERGATSTDTQYF
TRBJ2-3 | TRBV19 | CASSIGQRVTDTQYF
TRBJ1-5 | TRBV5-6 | CASTRGGNQPQHF
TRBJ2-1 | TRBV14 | CASSQDPGDSYNEQFF
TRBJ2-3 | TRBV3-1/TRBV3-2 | CASSHHRVAGGPTDTQYF
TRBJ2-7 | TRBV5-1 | CASSPRPGTASGEQYF
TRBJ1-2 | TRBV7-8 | CASSLGQGGGYTF
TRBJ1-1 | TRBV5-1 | CASSFLSVGTEAFF
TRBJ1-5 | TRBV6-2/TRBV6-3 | CASSDPANQPQHF
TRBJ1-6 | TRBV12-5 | CATGGGTSPLHF
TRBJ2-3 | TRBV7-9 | CASSFLEQLTDTQYF
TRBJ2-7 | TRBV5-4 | CASSPTRDTHEQYF
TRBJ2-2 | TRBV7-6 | CASSLGPPNTGELFF
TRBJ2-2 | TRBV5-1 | CASTPGQGTGELFF
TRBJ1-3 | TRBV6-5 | CASSYRTAGNTIYF
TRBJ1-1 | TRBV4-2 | CASSQETANTEAFF
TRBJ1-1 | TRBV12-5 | CASGPGTVNTEAFF
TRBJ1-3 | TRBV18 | CASSTGSGNTIYF
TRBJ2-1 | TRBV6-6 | CASNPGHSVVNEQFF
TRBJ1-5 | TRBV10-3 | CAISNGQPNQPQHF
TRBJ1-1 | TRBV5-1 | CASSPLQDLTEAFF
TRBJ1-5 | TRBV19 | CASRPEGNQPQHF
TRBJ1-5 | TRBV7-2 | CASSLVTGNNQPQHF
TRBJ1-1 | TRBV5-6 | CASSSYRDRNTEAFF
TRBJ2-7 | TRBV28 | CASSLGGPGSYEQYF
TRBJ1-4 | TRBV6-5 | CASSYSGGTNEKLFF
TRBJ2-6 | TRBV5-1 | CASSQYTGANVLTF
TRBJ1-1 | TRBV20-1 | CSASNTEAFF
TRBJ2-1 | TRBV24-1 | CATSDLGPSGGLYNEQFF
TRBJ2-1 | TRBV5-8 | CASRESGYNEQFF
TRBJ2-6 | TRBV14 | CASSQDPWGRANVLTF
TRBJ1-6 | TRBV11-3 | CASSDGSKGTLNSPLHF
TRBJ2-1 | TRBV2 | CASRAPRTSGTFF
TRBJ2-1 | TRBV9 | CASTRSLSGRSYNEQFF
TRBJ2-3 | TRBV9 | CASSVGRRLAGDLLDTQYF
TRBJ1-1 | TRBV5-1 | CASSLKNTEAFF
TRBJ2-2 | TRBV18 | CASPRRGSAGELFF
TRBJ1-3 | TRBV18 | CASSPRDGASGNTIYF
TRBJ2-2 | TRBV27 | CASSARTESTGELFF
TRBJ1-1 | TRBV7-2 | CASSLQGHTEAFF
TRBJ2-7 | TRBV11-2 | CASSLVLAVHYEQYF
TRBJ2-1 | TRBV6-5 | CASTNGVVRNEQFF
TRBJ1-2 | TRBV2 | CASSEAGSYYGYTF
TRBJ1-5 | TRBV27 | CASSLGRNQPQHF
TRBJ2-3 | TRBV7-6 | CASSLGDRPYTDTQYF
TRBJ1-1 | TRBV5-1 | CASSWTENTEAFF
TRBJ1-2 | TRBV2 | CASHLHTPYGYTF